Below are 32 T cell receptor beta chains sequenced from a single sample in a study of OX40 agonist ivuxolimab in advanced cancers. Only in-frame clones appear in the TCRdb table, and some are missing; sequencing was by immunoSEQ multiplex PCR. This table holds approximately 70,000 clones, roughly 87% found once. This sample comprised CD4+ or CD8+ T cells sorted from blood, obtained in a trial of the OX40 agonist ivuxolimab. These receptors originate from an adult with an advanced solid tumor such as melanoma, head and neck, liver or kidney cancer.

This rearrangement joins TRBV6-5 to TRBJ1-4; D not certain. The CDR3 is 14 amino acids. CDR1 MNHEY and CDR2 SVGAGI come from the germline V gene. V dropped 8 bases and J dropped 4 bases, with 14 bases sitting between them. The CDR3 bases are TGTGCCAGCGGTGAGAGTTACCATAATGAAAAACTGTTTTTT. It encodes CASGESYHNEKLFF.

The chain couples TRBV7-2 to TRBJ2-1, with 10 bases that match TRBD2. The CDR3 has 18 amino acids. Germline loops: CDR1 SGHTA, CDR2 FQGNSA. The V gene end was trimmed by 2 bases and the J gene end by 8 bases; junction bases not matched to a gene: 15. Here the CDR3 reads CASSLFVPSGGLQHEQFF. DNA for the CDR3: TGTGCCAGCAGCTTATTTGTCCCTAGCGGGGGCTTGCAGCATGAGCAGTTCTTC. Using reference TRBV7-2 and TRBJ2-1 for the parts outside the CDR3, the full variable domain is GAGVSQSPSNKVTEKGKDVELRCDPISGHTALYWYRQSLGQGLEFLIYFQGNSAPDKSGLPSDRFSAERTGGSVSTLTIQRTQQEDSAVYLCASSLFVPSGGLQHEQFFGPGTRLTVL.

The genes are TRBV7-2 and TRBJ2-5; D is perhaps TRBD2 (6 bases). The germline gives CDR1 SGHTA, CDR2 FQGNSA. The CDR3 has 12 residues. V lost 6 bases, J lost 4 bases, and 9 bases lay in between. For the CDR3, the DNA is TGTGCCAGCAGACGGGACTTAGAGACCCAGTACTTC. This codes for CASRRDLETQYF.

CDR3 nucleotides: TGCGCCAGCAGCAGGGGGAACACTGAAGCTTTCTTT. This gives the protein CASSRGNTEAFF. This sequence joins TRBV5-1 and TRBJ1-1; the D gene is possibly TRBD1 (5 bases). V was cut by 4 bases and J by 1 base, with 5 bases left in between. The V gene's germline CDR1 is SGHRS and CDR2 YFSETQ. The CDR3 sequence is 12 residues long.

The chain employs TRBV5-6 and TRBJ1-2; 7 bases align to TRBD1. The J segment lost 4 bases and the V segment lost 2 bases, leaving 8 bases of the junction unmatched. The CDR3 covers 15 residues. Germline V gives CDR1 SGHDT, CDR2 YYEEEE. The CDR3 is CASSFETGPVYGYTF. The CDR3 nucleotides read TGTGCCAGCAGCTTCGAGACAGGGCCCGTCTATGGCTACACCTTC.

This clone was detected a few times. V and J are TRBV4-1 and TRBJ1-2; 7 positions match TRBD1. V lost 3 bases to trimming and J lost 4 bases; unmatched junction nucleotides: 8. CDR3 length: 15 amino acids. Per germline, CDR1 MGHRA and CDR2 YSYEKL. The CDR3 here is CASSQLTGRVYGYTF. CDR3 nucleotides: TGCGCCAGCAGCCAGTTGACAGGGCGAGTCTATGGCTACACCTTC.

CDR3 coding DNA: TGTGCCAGCAGCTTAGGGGGTTTTAATCAGCCCCAGCATTTT. It yields the protein CASSLGGFNQPQHF. The genes are TRBV7-2 and TRBJ1-5, with D unresolved. The CDR3 extends over 14 amino acids. Trimming removed 1 base at V and 4 bases at J, with 8 bases between. Germline lookup yields CDR1 SGHTA and CDR2 FQGNSA.

This chain links TRBV2 with TRBJ2-5, with TRBD1 identical over 10 bases. TRBJ2-7 explains the end of the DNA better; the J call may be wrong. Germline values: CDR1 SNHLY, CDR2 FYNNEI. The CDR3 contains 13 residues. The CDR3 DNA is TGTGCCAGCAGTGGGGACAGGGGTTACGAGCAGTACTTC. Its protein is CASSGDRGYEQYF.

V is TRBV29-1 and J is TRBJ1-3; no definite D call. This CDR3 region has 14 residues. CDR1 is SQVTM, CDR2 ANQGSEA, per germline. Trimming took 4 bases from V and 0 from J, leaving 10 bases between them. The CDR3 coding sequence is TGCAGCGTTGTTGGGTACAGCTCTGGAAACACCATATATTTT. As protein: CSVVGYSSGNTIYF.

The chain has TRBV11-2 and TRBJ2-1, with TRBD2 as a possible D gene (5 bases). Germline V CDR1 and CDR2: SGHAT, FQNNGV. CDR3 size: 11 residues. Trimming stripped 4 bases from V and 13 bases from J, with 11 bases between. CDR3 coding DNA: TGTGCCAGCAGCTCGAGAGGGTTCCAGTTCTTC. This translates into CASSSRGFQFF. The full variable domain, with the rest looked up from reference TRBV11-2 and TRBJ2-1, is EAGVAQSPRYKIIEKRQSVAFWCNPISGHATLYWYQQILGQGPKLLIQFQNNGVVDDSQLPKDRFSAERLKGVDSTLKIQPAKLEDSAVYLCASSSRGFQFFGPGTRLTVL.

The chain couples TRBV27 to TRBJ1-4; 7 nucleotides line up with TRBD1. Looked up from germline, CDR1 is MNHEY and CDR2 is SMNVEV (reference sequence). The CDR3 is made up of 12 amino acids. The ends lost 6 bases at V and 7 bases at J; junction bases unmatched: 2. The CDR3 DNA reads as TGTGCCAGCAGAAACAGGGGTGAAAAACTGTTTTTT. Translating it yields CASRNRGEKLFF.

This clone was seen a single time. Here the CDR3 reads CASSYQETQYF. As DNA, the CDR3 is TGTGCCAGCAGTTACCAAGAGACCCAGTACTTC. The chain has TRBV5-7 and TRBJ2-5; D is unresolved. TRBV5-7 is an open reading frame whose function is uncertain. Trimming pared 5 bases from V and 0 bases from J, leaving 2 bases between. CDR3 length: 11 amino acids.

This chain connects TRBV19 to TRBJ2-2, with TRBD1 matching 10 bases. J gave up 6 bases and V 11 bases, and 9 bases lay outside the gene matches. Germline-derived CDR1 and CDR2 are LNHDA and SQIVND (reference sequence). CDR3 length equals 14 residues. CDR3: CASKRQGAAGELFF. CDR3 bases: TGTGCCTCCAAAAGACAGGGGGCAGCCGGGGAGCTGTTTTTT.

The chain carries TRBV5-1 and TRBJ1-1, with a weak D call TRBD1 (6 bases). Germline CDR1 SGHRS, CDR2 YFSETQ. V was clipped by 0 bases and J by 3 bases, with 24 bases between them. This CDR3 has 19 residues. CDR3: CASSLDGTVQGKLYTEAFF. The CDR3 nucleotides read TGCGCCAGCAGCTTGGATGGGACCGTTCAGGGGAAACTTTACACTGAAGCTTTCTTT.

V usage is TRBV18 and J usage is TRBJ2-5; D is perhaps TRBD1 or TRBD2 (5 bases each). Between the trimmed V and J ends, which lost 4 bases and 5 bases, there was a span of 20 bases. Germline V gives CDR1 KGHSH, CDR2 LQKENI. This CDR3 has 16 amino acids. CDR3 nucleotides: TGTGCCAGCTCACTTACGTCAACCCCAGGGAGTGAGACCCAGTACTTC. Its translation is CASSLTSTPGSETQYF.

The chain joins TRBV6-5 to TRBJ2-7; 7 bases agree with TRBD1. This CDR3 is built from 14 residues. Trimming removed 2 bases from V and 2 bases from J; junction bases left unmatched: 3. The germline V gene has CDR1 MNHEY and CDR2 SVGAGI. CDR3: CASSYGDRAYEQYF. CDR3 bases: TGTGCCAGCAGTTACGGGGACAGAGCCTACGAGCAGTACTTC.

This chain links TRBV7-2 with TRBJ2-3; D is uncertain. The germline V gene has CDR1 SGHTA and CDR2 FQGNSA. Trimming shortened V by 6 bases and J by 3 bases, and 7 bases separated the two germline ends. The CDR3 has 12 residues. The DNA for the CDR3 is TGTGCCAGCAGTACCGGGACAGATACGCAGTATTTT. It codes for CASSTGTDTQYF.

The chain is built from TRBV21-1 and TRBJ1-1. TRBV21-1 is a known pseudogene. This CDR3 has 15 amino acids. Here the CDR3 reads CASRTTWPQNTEAFF. CDR3 nucleotides: TGTGCCAGCCGGACGACTTGGCCGCAGAACACTGAAGCTTTCTTT.

A few counts support this clone. Other DNA sequences in the same sample also yield this CDR3. The CDR3 DNA follows: TGTGCCAGCAGCCTGGGACAGGGGGCAACTGAAGCTTTCTTT. It yields the protein CASSLGQGATEAFF. J is TRBJ1-1 and V is TRBV5-5; 12 nucleotides agree with TRBD1. Germline-derived CDR1 and CDR2 are SGHKS and YYEKEE (reference sequence). V lost 4 bases, J lost 5 bases, and 3 bases stayed unmatched. The CDR3 loop spans 14 amino acids.

This chain joins TRBV5-8 and TRBJ1-5, with D possibly TRBD1 on 5 matching bases. Germline CDR1 SGHTS, CDR2 YDEGEE. The ends were cut back, 4 bases at V and 2 bases at J, with 13 bases in the middle. The CDR3 consists of 15 residues. CDR3 region: CASSDWGWGNQPQHF. The DNA for the CDR3 is TGTGCCAGCAGCGATTGGGGCTGGGGCAATCAGCCCCAGCATTTT.

This rearrangement joins TRBV11-2 to TRBJ2-1; 8 bases are a match to TRBD2. Losses at the gene ends were 8 bases for V and 4 bases for J; bases not matched to a gene: 4. The CDR3 runs 13 residues. Per germline, CDR1 SGHAT and CDR2 FQNNGV. CDR3 sequence (DNA): TGTGCCAGCCTGGGCGGGAGGTACAATGAGCAGTTCTTC. This sequence encodes CASLGGRYNEQFF.

This clone was picked up a small number of times. The V and J genes are TRBV27 and TRBJ1-1, with a tentative D call TRBD1 (5 bases). CDR1 MNHEY and CDR2 SMNVEV come from the germline V gene (reference sequence). The CDR3 sequence is 17 residues long. Trimming took off 4 bases at V and 4 bases at J, with 22 bases between the two ends. DNA for the CDR3: TGTGCCAGCAGTTCACACCTCCCAGGGTTCCGCGGCACTGAAGCTTTCTTT. Amino acids: CASSSHLPGFRGTEAFF.

The J gene is TRBJ2-5, the V gene TRBV2, with 9 nucleotides matching TRBD2. Judging by the DNA end, TRBJ2-7 fits better; the J call may be wrong. The germline CDR1 and CDR2 sequences are SNHLY and FYNNEI. The CDR3 runs to 16 residues. The CDR3 sequence is CASSDNPSGTSYEQYF. The DNA of the CDR3 is TGTGCCAGCAGTGACAATCCTAGCGGGACATCCTACGAGCAGTACTTC.

The chain combines TRBV9 with TRBJ2-1, with TRBD1 as a possible D gene (5 bases). V was shortened by 3 bases and J by 4 bases, with 8 bases between the two germline ends. The CDR3 has 13 amino acids. Germline CDR1 reads SGDLS; CDR2 reads YYNGEE. The CDR3, as DNA: TGTGCCAGCAGCGGAAGGGGATACAATGAGCAGTTCTTC. Its translation: CASSGRGYNEQFF.

The chain uses TRBV18 and TRBJ2-7; D ambiguous. The V gene lost 3 bases and the J gene lost 2 bases, with 8 bases spanning the gap. The CDR3 is 13 amino acids. Germline V gene lookup returns CDR1 KGHSH and CDR2 LQKENI. The CDR3 loop is CASSPSPPYEQYF. CDR3 coding DNA: TGTGCCAGCTCACCGTCACCCCCCTACGAGCAGTACTTC.

The chain recombines TRBV19 with TRBJ1-5; D might be TRBD1 (6 bases). Between the trimmed V and J ends, which lost 5 bases and 5 bases, there was a span of 7 bases. CDR1 is LNHDA, CDR2 SQIVND, per germline (reference sequence). This CDR3 comprises 12 residues. The CDR3 sequence: CASSEGDQPQHF. The CDR3 coding sequence is TGTGCCAGTAGTGAGGGGGATCAGCCCCAGCATTTT.

This clone was seen a single time. The genes are TRBV29-1 and TRBJ2-3; D possibly corresponds to TRBD2 (5 bases). The length of the CDR3 is 12 residues. Germline assignment: CDR1 SQVTM and CDR2 ANQGSEA. V lost 3 bases and J 3 bases, leaving 7 bases between the germline ends. The CDR3 DNA is TGCAGCGTTGATGGCGGGACAGATACGCAGTATTTT. Its protein product is CSVDGGTDTQYF.

The V and J genes are TRBV27 and TRBJ1-2; 8 positions agree with TRBD1. This CDR3 contains 13 residues. The germline gives CDR1 MNHEY, CDR2 SMNVEV (reference sequence). V dropped 2 bases and J dropped 6; count of bases not matched to a gene: 2. Here the CDR3 reads CASSLIQGDGYTF. The CDR3, as DNA: TGTGCCAGCAGTTTAATACAGGGGGATGGCTACACCTTC.

This clone has a handful of counts. The chain recombines TRBV7-8 with TRBJ2-7, with D perhaps TRBD1 or TRBD2 (5 bases each). V lost 0 bases and J 0 bases, leaving 9 bases between the germline ends. Germline V gene data show CDR1 as SGHVS and CDR2 as FQNEAQ. CDR3 length: 15 amino acids. CDR3 bases: TGTGCCAGCAGCTTAGCGGGGGTTAGCTCCTACGAGCAGTACGTC. It yields the protein CASSLAGVSSYEQYV.

The J gene is TRBJ2-7, the V gene TRBV13; TRBD2 matches at 10 bases. Germline values: CDR1 PRHDT, CDR2 FYEKMQ (reference sequence). With V trimmed by 7 bases and J by 3 bases, 24 bases remained unmatched. This CDR3 has 20 residues. CDR3 amino acids: CASTPGAQPERGGSFYEQYF. The CDR3 nucleotides are TGTGCCAGCACCCCAGGGGCACAACCCGAGCGGGGGGGCTCTTTCTACGAGCAGTACTTC.

The genes are TRBV11-2 and TRBJ2-3, with D possibly being TRBD2 (6 bases). In germline, CDR1 is SGHAT, CDR2 FQNNGV. Trimming took 3 bases from V and 2 from J, leaving 12 bases between them. There are 15 residues in the CDR3. CDR3 amino acids: CASSLGRRDTDTQYF. DNA of the CDR3: TGTGCCAGCAGCTTGGGCAGGCGGGACACAGATACGCAGTATTTT.

This sequence joins TRBV28 and TRBJ2-7, with TRBD2 identical over 13 bases. Losses at the gene ends were 5 bases for V and 9 bases for J; bases not matched to a gene: 13. The germline V gene encodes CDR1 MDHEN and CDR2 SYDVKM. This CDR3 contains 16 residues. CDR3 in DNA: TGTGCCAGCAGTCTCTCCTGGGGACTAGCGGGGATTAGGCAGTACTTC. The encoded protein is CASSLSWGLAGIRQYF. The whole variable domain, remainder taken from reference TRBV28 and TRBJ2-7, is DVKVTQSSRYLVKRTGEKVFLECVQDMDHENMFWYRQDPGLGLRLIYFSYDVKMKEKGDIPEGYSVSREKKERFSLILESASTNQTSMYLCASSLSWGLAGIRQYFGPGTRLTVT.